This T cell receptor (beta chain) was sequenced during a study of response to subunit inactivated influenza vaccine. Germline-derived CDR1 and CDR2 are MNHEY and SVGEGT. The CDR3 covers 18 residues. V lost 0 bases and J 0 bases, leaving 18 bases between the germline ends. A few counts support this clonotype. TCRdb fed the RT-PCR reads into MiXCR, producing one record per CDR3 protein. The data show hundreds of thousands of distinct CDR3 sequences, 22% seen once. This sample comprised PBMCs from blood, obtained roughly 20 months after vaccination. The gene calls are TRBV6-2 or TRBV6-3 and TRBJ2-7; either TRBD1 or TRBD2 may supply D (6 bases each). This receptor was identified in a man between 50 and 69 years old who received an inactivated influenza vaccine. CDR3 residues: CASSYSTTGALSSYEQYF. CDR3 nucleotide sequence: TGTGCCAGCAGTTACTCGACCACGGGGGCGTTAAGCTCCTACGAGCAGTACTTC.